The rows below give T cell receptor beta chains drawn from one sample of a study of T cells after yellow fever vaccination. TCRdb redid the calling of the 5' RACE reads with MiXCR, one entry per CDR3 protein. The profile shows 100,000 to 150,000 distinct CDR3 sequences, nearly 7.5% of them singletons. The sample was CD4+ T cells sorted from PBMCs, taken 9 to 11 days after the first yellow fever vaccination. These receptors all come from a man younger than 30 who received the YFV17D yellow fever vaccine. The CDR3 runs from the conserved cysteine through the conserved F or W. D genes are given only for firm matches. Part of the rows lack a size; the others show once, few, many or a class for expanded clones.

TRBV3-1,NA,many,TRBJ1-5,TGTGCCAGCAGCCAGAGGGGCCACAATCAGCCCCAGCATTTT,CASSQRGHNQPQHF
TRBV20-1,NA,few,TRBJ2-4,TGCAGTGCTAGAGAGGGGTCCCCTGGCATTCAGTACTTC,CSAREGSPGIQYF
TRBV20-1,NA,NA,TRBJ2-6,TGCAGTGCTAGAGGGGGGGGCAGGCATACCGAGGGAAGCTCTGCGGCCAACGTCCTGACTTTC,CSARGGGRHTEGSSAANVLTF
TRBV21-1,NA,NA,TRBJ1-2,TGTGCCAGCACTCCACCGGGACAGATCTATGGCTACACCTTC,CASTPPGQIYGYTF
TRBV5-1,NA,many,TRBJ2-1,TGCGCCAGCAGATTTAGCGCCGATGAGCAGTTCTTC,CASRFSADEQFF
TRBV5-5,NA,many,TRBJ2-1,TGTGCCAGCAGGGGGCTGGGACCCTACAATGAGCAGTTCTTC,CASRGLGPYNEQFF
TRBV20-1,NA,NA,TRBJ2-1,TGCAGTGCTACAACTGGGTATAAGATCTCGGGCAATGAGCAGTTCTTC,CSATTGYKISGNEQFF
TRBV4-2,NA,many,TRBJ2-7,TGTGCCAGCAGCCAGGATAACAGAGCCTCCTACGAGCAGTACTTC,CASSQDNRASYEQYF
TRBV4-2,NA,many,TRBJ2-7,TGTGCCAGCAGCCAAGTATCTCTCTACGAGCAGTACTTC,CASSQVSLYEQYF
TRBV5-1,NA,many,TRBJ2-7,TGCGCCAGCTCCCCCCAGGGGACCTACGAGCAGTACTTC,CASSPQGTYEQYF
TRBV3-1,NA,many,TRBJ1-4,TGTGCCAGCAGCCAGGACCTCATCTCAGCGGGAAAACTGTTTTTT,CASSQDLISAGKLFF
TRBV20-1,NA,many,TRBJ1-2,TGCAGTGCGGACAGCTATGGCTACACCTTC,CSADSYGYTF
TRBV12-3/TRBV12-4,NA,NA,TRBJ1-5,TGTGCCAGCAGCACCGGGACTTTTTGCGAGCCCCAGCATTTT,CASSTGTFCEPQHF
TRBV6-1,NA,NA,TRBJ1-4,TGTGCCAGCAGGTGGGGGCCAACTAATGAAAAACTGTTTTTT,CASRWGPTNEKLFF
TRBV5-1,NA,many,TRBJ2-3,TGCGCCAGCAGCTTTGGGCAAAACACAGATACGCAGTATTTT,CASSFGQNTDTQYF
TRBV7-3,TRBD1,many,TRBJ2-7,TGTGCCAGCAGCTTAAGGTCTGGGACAGGGACCTACGAGCAGTACTTC,CASSLRSGTGTYEQYF
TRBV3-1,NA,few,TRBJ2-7,TGTGCCAGTACCTCAGGGGGCCACGGAGGGGGGGCACATCGGAACGAGCAGTACTTC,CASTSGGHGGGAHRNEQYF
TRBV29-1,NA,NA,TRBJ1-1,TGCAGCGTTGTGAAAGGGTCTCGCACTGAAGCTTTCTTT,CSVVKGSRTEAFF
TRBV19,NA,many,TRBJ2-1,TGTGCCAGTAGTGGAGGGTCCAGCTCCTACAATGAGCAGTTCTTC,CASSGGSSSYNEQFF
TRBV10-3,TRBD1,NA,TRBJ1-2,TGTGCCATCAGTGAGTCGGCAACAGGGGGCTATGGCTACACCTTC,CAISESATGGYGYTF
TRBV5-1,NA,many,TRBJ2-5,TGCGCCAGCAGCTTGGGAGCGGGTCACCAAGAGACCCAGTACTTC,CASSLGAGHQETQYF
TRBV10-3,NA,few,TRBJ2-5,TGTGCCATCAGTGCGACCAAAGGGGAAGAGACCCAGTACTTC,CAISATKGEETQYF
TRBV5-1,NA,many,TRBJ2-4,TGCGCCAGCAGCTTGGACGGAATTCAGTACTTC,CASSLDGIQYF
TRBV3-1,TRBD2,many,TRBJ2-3,TGTGCCAGCAGCGGAACTAGCGGGGGGGCCGTCGGCACAGATACGCAGTATTTT,CASSGTSGGAVGTDTQYF
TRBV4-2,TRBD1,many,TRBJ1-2,TGTGCCAGCAGCCTCGTTAAGACAGGGGATTTATCGGGCTACACCTTC,CASSLVKTGDLSGYTF
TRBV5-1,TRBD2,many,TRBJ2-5,TGCGCCAGCAGCTCTCCGGGACTAGCGAGGGAGACCCAGTACTTC,CASSSPGLARETQYF
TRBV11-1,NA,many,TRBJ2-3,TGTGCCAGCAGCTTAAGGGGAGGGGGATCTCTCCTACGCACAGATACGCAGTATTTT,CASSLRGGGSLLRTDTQYF
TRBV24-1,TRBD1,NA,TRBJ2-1,TGTGCCACCAGTGATTTGGGACAGGGGGACCCTAGGTACAATGAGCAGTTCTTC,CATSDLGQGDPRYNEQFF
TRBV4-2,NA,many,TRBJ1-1,TGTGCCAGCAGCCAAGAAAGTGGGGGAGGGAACACTGAAGCTTTCTTT,CASSQESGGGNTEAFF
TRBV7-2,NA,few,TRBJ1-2,TGTGCCAGCAGCTTAAGGCGGATAGCTAACTATGGCTACACCTTC,CASSLRRIANYGYTF
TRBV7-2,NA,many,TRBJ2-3,TGTGCCAGCAGCTTAGAGTTTGGGGATACGCAGTATTTT,CASSLEFGDTQYF
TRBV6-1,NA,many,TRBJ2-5,TGTGCCAGCAGTCAACCTGGACGGGACGGGGCAGAGACCCAGTACTTC,CASSQPGRDGAETQYF
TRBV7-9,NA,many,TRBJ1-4,TGTGCCAGCAGCTTAGGAAGGAGGGCAACTAATGAAAAACTGTTTTTT,CASSLGRRATNEKLFF
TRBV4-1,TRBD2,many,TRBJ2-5,TGCGCCAGCAGCCAAGTGAGCGGGAAAGAGACCCAGTACTTC,CASSQVSGKETQYF
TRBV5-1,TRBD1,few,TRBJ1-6,TGCGCCAGCAGTTCGACAGGGGGGGAAGAAGCCCTCCACTTT,CASSSTGGEEALHF
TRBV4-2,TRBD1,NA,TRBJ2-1,TGTGCCAGCAGGGTGATCGGGACAGGGGGTTTCAATGAGCAGTTCTTC,CASRVIGTGGFNEQFF
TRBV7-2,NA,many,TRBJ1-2,TGTGCCAGCAGTACCCCGGGACAAAACTATGGCTACACCTTC,CASSTPGQNYGYTF
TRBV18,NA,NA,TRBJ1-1,TGTGCCAGCTCACCACCGGGACCCTTCACTGAAGCTTTCTTT,CASSPPGPFTEAFF
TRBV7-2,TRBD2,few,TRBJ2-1,TGTGCCAGCAGCCATACCGAGCGGGGGGGCCAGGTCCCTGAGCAGTTCTTC,CASSHTERGGQVPEQFF
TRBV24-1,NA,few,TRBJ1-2,TGTGCCACCAGTGACCGAGATTCTTGGAGGGGCTACACCTTC,CATSDRDSWRGYTF